The entry that follows covers one T cell receptor (beta chain) sequence. Measured with immunoSEQ multiplex PCR; TCRdb has only the in-frame clones, and not every one. The repertoire includes under 65,000 clones, roughly 93% of them detected once, and under 5% sits in the top ten. The data originate from a study of T cell changes during pregnancy in multiple sclerosis. The CDR3 has 12 amino acids. Germline trimming cut 5 bases from V and 9 bases from J; bases unmatched to any gene: 7. Germline V gene sequence: CDR1 LNHNV, CDR2 YYDKDF (reference sequence). Sample: CD8+ T cells from peripheral blood mononuclear cells, taken in the second trimester of pregnancy. The rearrangement links TRBV15 to TRBJ2-7, with 7 nucleotides matching TRBD2. The receptor's source is a female donor with multiple sclerosis, enrolled in a pregnancy study. In DNA, the CDR3 is TGTGCCACCAGCTCCCGAGGGAGGGCGCAGTACTTC. Its translation: CATSSRGRAQYF. Complete variable domain (other parts from reference TRBV15 and TRBJ2-7): DAMVIQNPRYQVTQFGKPVTLSCSQTLNHNVMYWYQQKSSQAPKLLFHYYDKDFNNEADTPDNFQSRRPNTSFCFLDIRSPGLGDTAMYLCATSSRGRAQYFGPGTRLTVT.